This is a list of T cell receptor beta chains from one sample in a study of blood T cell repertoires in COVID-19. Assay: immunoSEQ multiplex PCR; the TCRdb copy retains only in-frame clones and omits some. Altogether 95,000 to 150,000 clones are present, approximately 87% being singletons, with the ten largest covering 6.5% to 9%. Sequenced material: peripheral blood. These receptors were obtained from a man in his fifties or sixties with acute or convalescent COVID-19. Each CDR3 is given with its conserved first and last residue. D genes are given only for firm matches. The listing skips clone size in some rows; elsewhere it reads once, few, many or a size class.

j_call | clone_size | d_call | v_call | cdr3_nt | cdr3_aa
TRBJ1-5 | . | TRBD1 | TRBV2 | TGTGCCAGCCTCCGGACAGGAGAATATCAGCCCCAGCATTTT | CASLRTGEYQPQHF
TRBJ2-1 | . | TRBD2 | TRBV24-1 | TGTGCCACCAGTGTCGACCCCCGGGGACTAGCGGGAGGGGGGTTGTTGTTGGAGCAGTTCTTC | CATSVDPRGLAGGGLLLEQFF
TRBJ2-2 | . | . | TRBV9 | TGTGCCAGCAGCGTAGCGAGCTCCACCACCGGGGAGCTGTTTTTT | CASSVASSTTGELFF
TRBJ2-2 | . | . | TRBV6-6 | TGTGCCAGCAGCAGAACAGGGACCGGGGAGCTGTTTTTT | CASSRTGTGELFF
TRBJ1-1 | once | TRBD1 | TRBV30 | TGTGCCTACGGACAGGTGAACATGAACACTGAAGCTTTCTTT | CAYGQVNMNTEAFF
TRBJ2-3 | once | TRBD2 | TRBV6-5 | TGTGCCAGTAGCGGGAGCACAGATACGCAGTATTTT | CASSGSTDTQYF
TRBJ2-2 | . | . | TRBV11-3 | TGTGCCAGCAGCTTCATCGGAGCCGGGGAGCTGTTTTTT | CASSFIGAGELFF
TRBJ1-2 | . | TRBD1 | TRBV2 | TGTGCCAGCAGCCGGCCGGACAGGCCTAACTATGGCTACACCTTC | CASSRPDRPNYGYTF
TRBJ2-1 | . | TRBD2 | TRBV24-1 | TGTGCCACCAGTGTGCGGGAGGGCGGTGAGCAGTTCTTC | CATSVREGGEQFF
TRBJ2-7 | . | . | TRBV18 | TGTGCCAGCTCACCACTGGGGGGACTCGACGAGCAGTACTTC | CASSPLGGLDEQYF
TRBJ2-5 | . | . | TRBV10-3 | TGTGCCATCAGTGAGTCAAGAGGGTCGGTGCAAGAGACCCAGTACTTC | CAISESRGSVQETQYF
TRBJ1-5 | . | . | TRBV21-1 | TGTGCCAGCAGCAAAGGTAAGATTGCCAGGGGTGGAGATCAGCCCCAGCATTTT | CASSKGKIARGGDQPQHF
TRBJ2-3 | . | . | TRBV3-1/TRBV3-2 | TGTGCCAGCAGCCTTATTAGCACAGATACGCAGTATTTT | CASSLISTDTQYF
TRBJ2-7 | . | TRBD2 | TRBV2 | TGTGCCAGCCTATATGGACTAGCGGGAGGTCATCCCTACGAGCAGTACTTC | CASLYGLAGGHPYEQYF
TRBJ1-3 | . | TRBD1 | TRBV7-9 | TGTGCCAGCAGCTCCCTTGGAGACAGGGGAAGCACCATATATTTT | CASSSLGDRGSTIYF
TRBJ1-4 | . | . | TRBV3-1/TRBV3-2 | TGTGCCAGCAGCCAAGTTCATTGTGGTTGGACAGCTAAAAATGAAAAACTGTTTTTT | CASSQVHCGWTAKNEKLFF
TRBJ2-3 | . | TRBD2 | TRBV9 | TGTGCCAGCAGCGTAGAGGGACTAGCGGGAGGGATAAGCACAGATACGCAGTATTTT | CASSVEGLAGGISTDTQYF
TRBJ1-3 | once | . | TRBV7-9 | TGTGCCAGCAGCTTAGACCCAGGTTATTTTGGAAACACCATATATTTT | CASSLDPGYFGNTIYF
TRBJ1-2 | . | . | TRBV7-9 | TGTGCCAGCAGCCTCGCTTTAACAGTGTTTCGCGGCTACACCTTC | CASSLALTVFRGYTF
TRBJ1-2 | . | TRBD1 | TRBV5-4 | TGTGCCAGCAGCCCTACCGGGACAGGGTATAACTATGGCTACACCTTC | CASSPTGTGYNYGYTF
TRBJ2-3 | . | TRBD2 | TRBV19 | TGTGCCAGTAGTATAGCACCTAGCGGGAGGGCCACAGATACGCAGTATTTT | CASSIAPSGRATDTQYF
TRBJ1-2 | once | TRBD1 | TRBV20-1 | TGCAGTGCACAGGGGGCCTATGGCTACACCTTC | CSAQGAYGYTF
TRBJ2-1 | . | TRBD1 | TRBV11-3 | TGTGCCAGCAGCTCACCCCGGGACAGGGGGCGGAATGAGCAGTTCTTC | CASSSPRDRGRNEQFF
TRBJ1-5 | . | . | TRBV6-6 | TGTGCCAGCAGTCCGAAACTTAGCAATCAGCCCCAGCATTTT | CASSPKLSNQPQHF
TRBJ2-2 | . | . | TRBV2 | TGTGCCAGCAAGAAGGGGCGCCCCGGGGAGCTGTTTTTT | CASKKGRPGELFF
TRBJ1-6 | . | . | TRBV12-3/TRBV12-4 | TGTGCCAGCAGAGGACAGCCTAATTCACCCCTCCACTTT | CASRGQPNSPLHF
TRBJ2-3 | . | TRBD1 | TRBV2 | TGTGCCAGTACAGGGGCGATGAGAACAGATACGCAGTATTTT | CASTGAMRTDTQYF
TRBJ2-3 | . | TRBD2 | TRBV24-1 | TGTGCCACCAGTGATTCGGGACTAGCGGGCAACACAGATACGCAGTATTTT | CATSDSGLAGNTDTQYF
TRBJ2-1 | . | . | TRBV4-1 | TGCGCCAGCAGCCAAGCTTCTAGCGCGGGCAATGAGCAGTTCTTC | CASSQASSAGNEQFF
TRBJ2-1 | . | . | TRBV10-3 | TGTGCCATCAGTTCCCTAGGTGAGCAGTTCTTC | CAISSLGEQFF
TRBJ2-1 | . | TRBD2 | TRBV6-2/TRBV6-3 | TGTGCCAGCAGTGCCCCCGACAGAGCGGGGAACAATGAGCAGTTCTTC | CASSAPDRAGNNEQFF
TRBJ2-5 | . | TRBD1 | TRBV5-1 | TGCGCCAGCAGCTTGGTCGGGGGACAGGTGGAGACCCAGTACTTC | CASSLVGGQVETQYF